The clone carrying this T cell receptor beta chain appeared a few times. Germline-derived CDR1 and CDR2 are SGHAT and FQNNGV. Trimming cost V 3 bases and J 0 bases, with 12 bases left between them. The CDR3 is 16 amino acids. Method: immunoSEQ multiplex PCR; TCRdb's copy keeps in-frame clones and lacks some. Of 60,000 to 80,000 clones in the sample, less than 90% are singletons; the top ten hold under 5%. This entry is derived from a study of control samples from healthy donors and cancer patients. Material for sequencing was blood. This TCR was recovered from a woman in her forties or fifties in good health. The chain is built from TRBV11-2 and TRBJ1-3, with D unresolved. CDR3 in DNA: TGTGCCAGCAGCTTCACCCTCAGCTCCTCTGGAAACACCATATATTTT. Protein: CASSFTLSSSGNTIYF.